This T cell receptor beta chain was recovered during a study of T cells after yellow fever vaccination. In TCRdb, the 5' RACE reads were re-called with MiXCR into one record per CDR3 protein. The repertoire consists of about 350,000 distinct CDR3 sequences, with 11% occurring once and the leading ten covering roughly 18%. This clonotype was observed a few times. This CDR3 contains 18 residues. V lost 0 bases and J 0 bases, leaving 12 bases between the germline ends. The germline gives CDR1 LGHNA, CDR2 YNFKEQ. This receptor was obtained from a young man who received the YFV17D yellow fever vaccine. The chain employs TRBV4-2 and TRBJ1-6; TRBD1 might be the D (5 bases). The sequences come from PBMCs, collected on the day of the first yellow fever vaccination. The CDR3 DNA reads TGTGCCAGCAGCCAAGATTGGCCGGGGCGCTCCTATAATTCACCCCTCCACTTT. Amino acids: CASSQDWPGRSYNSPLHF.